The source of this TCR beta chain is a study of vaccination and CD4 T cells after COVID-19. Study-wide context: Either a CEFX pool, an HIV-1 Nef pool, or no peptide was added to control cultures.

Study-wide results and limits: Within the convalescent patients, spike mono-reactivity was found in 304 of 307 vaccine-specific clones.

CD4+ T cells that had been cultured provided DNA sequenced with the Oncomine TCR Beta short-read assay. MiXCR, applied by TCRdb to the PCR reads, yields one record per CDR3 protein. The table has roughly 7,000 distinct CDR3 sequences, roughly 50% seen once; the top ten hold roughly 35%. Treatment given: roughly 11-day PBMC culture with coronavirus spike peptide pools or control peptides (ViraFEST assay). It was before the COVID-19 pandemic (2011-2018) that the unexposed donor's CD4+ T cells were collected. CDR1 MNHEY and CDR2 SVGEGT come from the germline V gene. Trimming cost V 7 bases and J 5 bases, with 15 bases left between them. The CDR3 contains 14 residues. Worth noting for this clonotype: The target antigen is unknown.

Input material: CD4+ T cells from blood, cultured in vitro. The V gene is TRBV6-2 or TRBV6-3, the J gene TRBJ1-5; a possible D gene is TRBD1 (6 bases). This receptor was identified in a human donor in good health. This CDR3 reads CASMARGGHQPQHF. CDR3 nucleotide sequence: TGTGCCAGCATGGCTCGGGGGGGCCATCAGCCCCAGCATTTT.